What follows are 8 T cell receptor beta chains derived from one specimen sequenced in a study of blood T cell repertoires in COVID-19. Here immunoSEQ multiplex PCR was the method, and the copy in TCRdb shows in-frame clones only, minus some. The sample consists of 160,000 or so clones, 85% to 90% of them appearing once. Sequenced: peripheral blood. The receptors were gathered from a woman in her sixties or seventies with acute or convalescent COVID-19.

This rearrangement joins TRBV29-1 to TRBJ1-1; maybe TRBD1 (5 bases). The CDR3 has 15 amino acids. The germline V gene encodes CDR1 SQVTM and CDR2 ANQGSEA. With 2 bases removed from V and 6 bases from J, the gap between germline ends came to 19 bases. The CDR3 DNA sequence: TGCAGCGTTGAAACGGGTTGGGGGGGAGTTGCTGAAGCTTTCTTT. This gives the protein CSVETGWGGVAEAFF.

The chain uses TRBV4-3 and TRBJ2-2, with TRBD2 identical over 12 bases. Germline lookup yields CDR1 LGHNA and CDR2 YSLEER. The CDR3 sequence is 18 residues long. V trimming: 0 bases; J trimming: 4 bases; junction bases outside the gene matches: 6. In DNA form, the CDR3 reads TGCGCCAGCAGCCAAGATTTTGGACTAGCGGGGCGCACCGGGGAGCTGTTTTTT. This sequence encodes CASSQDFGLAGRTGELFF.

The chain joins TRBV29-1 to TRBJ2-4; 13 bases are shared with TRBD2. Germline V gene data show CDR1 as SQVTM and CDR2 as ANQGSEA. The CDR3 is 13 residues long. V dropped 7 bases and J dropped 10; count of bases not matched to a gene: 7. CDR3 region: CSAGLAGANIQYF. The CDR3 DNA reads TGCAGCGCCGGACTAGCGGGAGCCAATATTCAGTACTTC.

This clone came up once. V is TRBV4-1 and J is TRBJ1-5; TRBD1 aligns across 8 bases. J lost 3 bases, V lost 1 base, and 5 bases had no gene match. The CDR3 is 16 residues long. CDR1 and CDR2 from the germline V gene are MGHRA and YSYEKL. In DNA form, the CDR3 reads TGCGCCAGCAGCCAAGGTCAGGGGGCTGTCAATCAGCCCCAGCATTTT. Its protein is CASSQGQGAVNQPQHF.

The J gene is TRBJ1-3, the V gene TRBV28; 8 bases match TRBD1. Trimming at V came to 6 bases and at J to 4 bases, leaving 2 bases not matched to a gene. This CDR3 comprises 13 residues. Germline values: CDR1 MDHEN, CDR2 SYDVKM. In DNA form, the CDR3 reads TGTGCCAGCAGACGGACAGGGGGAAACACCATATATTTT. This sequence encodes CASRRTGGNTIYF.

This chain links TRBV29-1 with TRBJ2-7; 8 bases agree with TRBD2. Germline trimming cut 4 bases from V and 5 bases from J; bases unmatched to any gene: 7. Germline values: CDR1 SQVTM, CDR2 ANQGSEA. The CDR3 is 13 amino acids. The CDR3 is CSVGSGLVNEQYF. The CDR3 nucleotides are TGCAGCGTTGGATCGGGACTAGTGAACGAGCAGTACTTC.

CDR3 DNA: TGTGCCAGCAGTGAAGCGGTGTACAGGGGGAGGTCAGATACGCAGTATTTT. Its translation is CASSEAVYRGRSDTQYF. V usage is TRBV6-1 and J usage is TRBJ2-3, with 8 bases matching TRBD1. The CDR3 covers 17 residues. The V gene end was trimmed by 0 bases and the J gene end by 4 bases; junction bases not matched to a gene: 9. Germline V CDR1 and CDR2: MNHNS, SASEGT.

The V call is TRBV2, the J call TRBJ2-3; perhaps TRBD2 as D (6 bases). Germline-derived CDR1 and CDR2 are SNHLY and FYNNEI. V was pared by 1 base and J by 3 bases, with 11 bases between. The CDR3 spans 15 residues. CDR3 coding DNA: TGTGCCAGCAGTGAAGTGAGACTAGGTACAGATACGCAGTATTTT. Its protein is CASSEVRLGTDTQYF.